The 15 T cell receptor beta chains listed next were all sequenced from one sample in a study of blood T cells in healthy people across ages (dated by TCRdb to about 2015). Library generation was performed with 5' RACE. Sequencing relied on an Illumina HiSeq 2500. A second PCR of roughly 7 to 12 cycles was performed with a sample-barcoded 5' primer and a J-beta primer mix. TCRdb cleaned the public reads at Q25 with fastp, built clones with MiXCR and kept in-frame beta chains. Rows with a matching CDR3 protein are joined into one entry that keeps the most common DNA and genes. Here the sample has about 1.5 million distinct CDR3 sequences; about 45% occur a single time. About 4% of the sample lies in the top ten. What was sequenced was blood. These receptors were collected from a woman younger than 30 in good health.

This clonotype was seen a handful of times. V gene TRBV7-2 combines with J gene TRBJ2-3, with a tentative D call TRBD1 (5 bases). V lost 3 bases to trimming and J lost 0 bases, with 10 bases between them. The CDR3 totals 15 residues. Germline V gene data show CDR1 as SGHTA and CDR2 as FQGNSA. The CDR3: CASSFRRASTDTQYF. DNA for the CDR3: TGTGCCAGCAGCTTCCGCAGGGCGAGCACAGATACGCAGTATTTT. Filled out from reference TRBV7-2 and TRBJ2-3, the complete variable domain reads GAGVSQSPSNKVTEKGKDVELRCDPISGHTALYWYRQSLGQGLEFLIYFQGNSAPDKSGLPSDRFSAERTGGSVSTLTIQRTQQEDSAVYLCASSFRRASTDTQYFGPGTRLTVL.

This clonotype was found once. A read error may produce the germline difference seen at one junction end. CDR3 sequence reads: CASSPPGLAGGTDTRYF. As DNA, the CDR3 is TGTGCCAGCAGCCCACCGGGGCTAGCGGGGGGGACAGATACGCGGTATTTT. The J gene is TRBJ2-3, the V gene TRBV3-1; TRBD2 matches 12 bases. Germline CDR1 and CDR2: LGHDT and YNNKEL (reference sequence). There are 17 residues in the CDR3.

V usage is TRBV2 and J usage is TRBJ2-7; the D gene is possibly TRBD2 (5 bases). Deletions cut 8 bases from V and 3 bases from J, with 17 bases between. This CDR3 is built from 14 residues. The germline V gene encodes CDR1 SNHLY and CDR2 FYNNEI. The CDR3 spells CASSGRRENYEQYF. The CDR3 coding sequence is TGTGCCAGCTCAGGTCGCCGGGAAAACTACGAGCAGTACTTC.

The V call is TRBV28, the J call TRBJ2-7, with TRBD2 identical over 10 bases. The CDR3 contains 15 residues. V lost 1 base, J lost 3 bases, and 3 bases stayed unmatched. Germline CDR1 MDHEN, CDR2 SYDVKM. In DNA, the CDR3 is TGTGCCAGCAGTTTATCTAGCGGGAGTATCTACGAGCAGTACTTC. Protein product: CASSLSSGSIYEQYF.

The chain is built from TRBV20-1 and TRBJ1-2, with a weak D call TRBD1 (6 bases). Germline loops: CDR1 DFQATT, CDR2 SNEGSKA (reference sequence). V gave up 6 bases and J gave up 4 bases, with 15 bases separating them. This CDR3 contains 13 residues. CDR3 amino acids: CSADQGLGYGYTF. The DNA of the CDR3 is TGCAGTGCGGACCAGGGGCTTGGCTATGGCTACACCTTC.

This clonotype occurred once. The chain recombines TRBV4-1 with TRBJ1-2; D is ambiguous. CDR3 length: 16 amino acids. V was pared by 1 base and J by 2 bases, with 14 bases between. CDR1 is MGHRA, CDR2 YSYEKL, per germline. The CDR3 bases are TGCGCCAGCAGCCAAGGGACCCACCGCGGGAACTATGGCTACACCTTC. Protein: CASSQGTHRGNYGYTF.

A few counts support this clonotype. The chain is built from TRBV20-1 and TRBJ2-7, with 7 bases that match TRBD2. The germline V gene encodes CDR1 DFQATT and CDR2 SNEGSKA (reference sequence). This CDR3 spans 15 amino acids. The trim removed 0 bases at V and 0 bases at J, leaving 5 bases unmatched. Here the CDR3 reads CSARDLRGSSYEQYF. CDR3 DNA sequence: TGCAGTGCTAGAGATTTGCGGGGGAGCTCCTACGAGCAGTACTTC.

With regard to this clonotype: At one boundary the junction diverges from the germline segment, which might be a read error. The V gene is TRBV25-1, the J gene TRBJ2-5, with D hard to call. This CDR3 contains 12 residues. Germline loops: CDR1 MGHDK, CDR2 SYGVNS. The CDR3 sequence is CACSVRAETQYF. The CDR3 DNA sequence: TGTGCCTGCAGTGTCCGGGCGGAGACCCAGTACTTC.

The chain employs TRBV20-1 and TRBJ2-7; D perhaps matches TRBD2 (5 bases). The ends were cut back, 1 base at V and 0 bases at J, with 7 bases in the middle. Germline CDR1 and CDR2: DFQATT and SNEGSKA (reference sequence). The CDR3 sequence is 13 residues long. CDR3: CSARATTSYEQYF. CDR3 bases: TGCAGTGCTAGAGCGACTACCTCCTACGAGCAGTACTTC.

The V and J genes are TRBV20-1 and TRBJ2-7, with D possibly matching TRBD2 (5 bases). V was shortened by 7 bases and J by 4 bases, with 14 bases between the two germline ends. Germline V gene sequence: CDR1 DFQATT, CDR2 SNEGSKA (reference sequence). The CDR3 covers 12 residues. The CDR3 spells CSGTRRVYEQYF. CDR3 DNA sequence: TGCAGTGGGACCCGGCGGGTTTACGAGCAGTACTTC.

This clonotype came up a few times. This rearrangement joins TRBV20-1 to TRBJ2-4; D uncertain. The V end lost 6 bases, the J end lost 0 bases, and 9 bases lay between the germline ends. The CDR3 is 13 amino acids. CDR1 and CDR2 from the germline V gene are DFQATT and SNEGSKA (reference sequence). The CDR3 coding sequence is TGCAGTGCGGAAGGTCCAGCCAAAAACATTCAGTACTTC. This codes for CSAEGPAKNIQYF.

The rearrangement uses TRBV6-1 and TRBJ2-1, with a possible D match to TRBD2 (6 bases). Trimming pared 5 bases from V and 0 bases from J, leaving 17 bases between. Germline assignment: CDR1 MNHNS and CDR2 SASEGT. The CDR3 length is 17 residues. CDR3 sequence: CASSPIGLYSSYNEQFF. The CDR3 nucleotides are TGTGCCAGCAGTCCTATCGGACTATATTCCTCCTACAATGAGCAGTTCTTC.

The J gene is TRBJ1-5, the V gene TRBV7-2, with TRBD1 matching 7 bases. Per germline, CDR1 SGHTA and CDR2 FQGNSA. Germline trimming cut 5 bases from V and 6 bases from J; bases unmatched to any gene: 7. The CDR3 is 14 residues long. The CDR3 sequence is CASSPTGVSQPQHF. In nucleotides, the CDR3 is TGTGCCAGCAGCCCAACAGGGGTGAGTCAGCCCCAGCATTTT.

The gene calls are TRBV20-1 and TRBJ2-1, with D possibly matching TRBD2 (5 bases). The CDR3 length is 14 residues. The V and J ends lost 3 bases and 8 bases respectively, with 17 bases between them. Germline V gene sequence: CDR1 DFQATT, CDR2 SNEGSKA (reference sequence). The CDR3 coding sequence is TGCAGTGCTAGCCCTCACTACTCGGAGGATGAGCAGTTCTTC. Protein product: CSASPHYSEDEQFF.

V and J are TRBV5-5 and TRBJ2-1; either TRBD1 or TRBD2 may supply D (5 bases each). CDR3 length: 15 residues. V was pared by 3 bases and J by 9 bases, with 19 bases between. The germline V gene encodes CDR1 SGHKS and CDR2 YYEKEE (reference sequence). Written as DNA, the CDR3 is TGTGCCAGCAGCTCCCAACCGCTTACTGGGGGTGAGCAGTTCTTC. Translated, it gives CASSSQPLTGGEQFF.